A single sample is the source of the 2 T cell receptor beta chains below, sequenced in a study of T cell changes during pregnancy in multiple sclerosis. TCRdb keeps only in-frame clones here, not all; method: immunoSEQ multiplex PCR. The sample holds some 46,000 clones, 90% to 95% seen once. The specimen comprised CD4+ T cells from peripheral blood mononuclear cells, sampled after pregnancy. The receptors were sampled from a female donor with multiple sclerosis, enrolled in a pregnancy study.

The genes are TRBV2 and TRBJ2-1; 8 bases are a match to TRBD2. Trimming took 8 bases from V and 0 from J; bases not matched to a gene: 3. This CDR3 is built from 14 residues. CDR1 SNHLY and CDR2 FYNNEI come from the germline V gene. CDR3 region: CASGTSSSYNEQFF. In DNA form, the CDR3 reads TGTGCCAGCGGGACTAGTAGCTCCTACAATGAGCAGTTCTTC.

The gene calls are TRBV11-2 and TRBJ2-3; TRBD2 matches 7 bases. V shed 4 bases and J 2 bases; nucleotides not matched to a gene: 9. This CDR3 is 16 amino acids long. Germline CDR1 SGHAT, CDR2 FQNNGV. CDR3 loop: CASSSYTSAATDTQYF. For the CDR3, the DNA is TGTGCCAGCAGCTCGTACACTAGCGCCGCCACAGATACGCAGTATTTT.